This is a list of T cell receptor beta chains from one sample in a study of a mutant IDH1 vaccine in newly diagnosed glioma. Their antigens remain unidentified. The assay was immunoSEQ multiplex PCR, and TCRdb's table has in-frame clones only and misses some. The table includes about 56,000 clones, over 70% detected once. This material consisted of PBMCs, taken from a glioma patient whose treatment included an IDH1 peptide vaccine. The source of these receptors is a man aged 35 to 55 with glioma. The CDR3 runs from the conserved cysteine through the conserved F or W. A D gene is named only where the DNA matches it firmly. Expanded clones are given a class, and other clones once, few, many or no size at all.

j_call v_call clone_size d_call cdr3_nt cdr3_aa
TRBJ2-2 TRBV6-6 . . TGTGCCAGCAGTTACGTCAGCGGGGAGCTGTTTTTT CASSYVSGELFF
TRBJ1-5 TRBV18 . . TGTGCCAGCTCACCCAGTCAGGGTGTAGGCAATCAGCCCCAGCATTTT CASSPSQGVGNQPQHF
TRBJ2-1 TRBV5-6 . . TGTGCCAGCAGCCCCAAGGTGGGCCTCTACAATGAGCAGTTCTTC CASSPKVGLYNEQFF
TRBJ2-1 TRBV5-1 . . TGCGCCAGCACCCTGACTAGTCACAATGAGCAGTTCTTC CASTLTSHNEQFF
TRBJ2-7 TRBV6-6 . TRBD2 TGTGCCAGCACCTCGTTGGGGGGGATCAACGAGCAGTACTTC CASTSLGGINEQYF
TRBJ1-1 TRBV5-1 . . TGCGCCAGCAGCTTGGCGGCTGAGGGCACTGAAGCTTTCTTT CASSLAAEGTEAFF
TRBJ1-1 TRBV7-2 . . TGTGCCAGCAGCCCAGACCGGGGGAACACTGAAGCTTTCTTT CASSPDRGNTEAFF
TRBJ2-3 TRBV6-6 once TRBD2 TGTGCCAGCAGTCGTTTACTAGCGGGTACGCAGTATTTT CASSRLLAGTQYF
TRBJ1-4 TRBV2 . . TGTGCCAGCAGCGAAGTTGAAAAACTGTTTTTT CASSEVEKLFF
TRBJ1-2 TRBV5-1 few . TGCGCCAGCAGCGCCACAACAGCCCGTCGAGCCAACTATGGCTACACCTTC CASSATTARRANYGYTF
TRBJ2-4 TRBV29-1 . . TGCAGCGCTCGGAACCTAAAAAACATTCAGTACTTC CSARNLKNIQYF
TRBJ1-1 TRBV6-5 . . TGTGCCAGCAGTTACTCCGGCCTTGAAGCTTTCTTT CASSYSGLEAFF
TRBJ1-2 TRBV4-2 . . TGTGCCAGCAGAGGAGGGCGGATGTTTAGCTACACCTTC CASRGGRMFSYTF
TRBJ1-2 TRBV5-6 once . TGTGCCAGCAGTCAACAGGTGATAGGTGGCCACACCTTC CASSQQVIGGHTF
TRBJ1-1 TRBV6-5 few . TGTGCCAGTAACAAGGACATGAACACTGAAGCTTTCTTT CASNKDMNTEAFF
TRBJ1-5 TRBV6-5 . . TGTGCCAGCAGTTATCGGGAAAATCAGCCCCAGCATTTT CASSYRENQPQHF
TRBJ2-7 TRBV6-1 . TRBD1 TGTGCCAGCAATCGCGGGACAGGGGCCCACGAGCAGTACTTC CASNRGTGAHEQYF
TRBJ2-7 TRBV4-2 . TRBD2 TGTGCCAGCAGCCAGCGGGAGATGGGATGGGAGCAGTACTTC CASSQREMGWEQYF
TRBJ1-2 TRBV27 . . TGTGCCAGCAGTTTATCGTTCGGGACAAAGGCGGGCTACACCTTC CASSLSFGTKAGYTF
TRBJ2-1 TRBV9 . TRBD2 TGTGCCAGCAGCGTAGCTAGCGGGAGCGACAATGAGCAGTTCTTC CASSVASGSDNEQFF
TRBJ2-6 TRBV19 few . TGTGCCAGTAGGGACGGACACTTCATCCTGACTTTC CASRDGHFILTF
TRBJ1-1 TRBV7-6 . . TGTGCCAGCAGCCAATTAGGCCCTGAAGCTTTCTTT CASSQLGPEAFF
TRBJ2-7 TRBV4-2 . . TGTGCCAGCAGCCTAGCCCTCGTGGGGGAGCAGTACTTC CASSLALVGEQYF
TRBJ1-5 TRBV7-9 . TRBD1 TGTGCCAGCAGCTCGGACAGGAGAGGATTGCAGCCCCAGCATTTT CASSSDRRGLQPQHF
TRBJ1-2 TRBV2 medium-sized TRBD1 TGTGCCAGCGCGGGACAGGGGTATGGCTACACCTTC CASAGQGYGYTF
TRBJ2-7 TRBV20-1 . TRBD1 TGCAGTGCCTTGACAGGGAACGAGCAGTACTTC CSALTGNEQYF
TRBJ1-1 TRBV6-7 . TRBD1 TGTGCCAGCAGTACGTTGGGACAGGGGAACACTGAAGCTTTCTTT CASSTLGQGNTEAFF
TRBJ2-3 TRBV5-1 . . TGCGCCAGCAGCCTCTCCACAGGGCATTCGGATACGCAGTATTTT CASSLSTGHSDTQYF
TRBJ1-4 TRBV13 . . TGTGCCAGCAGCGTAGGGGTTGAAAAACTGTTTTTT CASSVGVEKLFF
TRBJ2-5 TRBV5-1 . . TGCGCCAGCAGTCAAGGAGGGGGCGGCGAGACCCAGTACTTC CASSQGGGGETQYF
TRBJ2-7 TRBV7-2 . TRBD2 TGTGCCAGCAGCTTAACGGGACTAGCGGGGCTCGAGCAGTACTTC CASSLTGLAGLEQYF
TRBJ2-7 TRBV20-1 . . TGCATTAGGGGGACGGGGGAGCAGTACTTC CIRGTGEQYF
TRBJ2-2 TRBV7-9 . TRBD2 TGTGCCAGCAGCTCCCTAGCGGATAACACCGGGGAGCTGTTTTTT CASSSLADNTGELFF
TRBJ2-7 TRBV6-5 once . TGTGCCAGCAGTTACTCGATTGGGACCCCCTACGAGCAGTACTTC CASSYSIGTPYEQYF
TRBJ1-6 TRBV6-1 . . TGTGCCAGCACCCCGTGGCAGCCCTATAATTCACCCCTCCACTTT CASTPWQPYNSPLHF
TRBJ1-1 TRBV15 . . TGTGCCACCAGCGCCTTGGAGGGGCGGACTGAAGCTTTCTTT CATSALEGRTEAFF
TRBJ2-7 TRBV6-6 . TRBD2 TGTGCCAGCAGCCTAGCGGGAGCGAGGTACGAGCAGTACTTC CASSLAGARYEQYF
TRBJ1-2 TRBV4-1 few . TGCGCCAGCAGCCACATCCCCCGGGACGGCTCTAACTATGGCTACACCTTC CASSHIPRDGSNYGYTF
TRBJ2-7 TRBV5-1 . . TGCGCCAGCAGTTTCTTCTCCGGAGGACTCGACTACGAGCAGTACTTC CASSFFSGGLDYEQYF
TRBJ2-5 TRBV15 . . TGTGCCACCAGCCAGCCGAGCAGGGGAGAGACCCAGTACTTC CATSQPSRGETQYF
TRBJ2-5 TRBV7-9 . . TGTGCCAGCAGCTTAGAGGGGTACCAAGAGACCCAGTACTTC CASSLEGYQETQYF
TRBJ1-2 TRBV6-5 . TRBD1 TGTGCCAGCAGTTTATCCCCAGGGGGCCATGGCTACACCTTC CASSLSPGGHGYTF
TRBJ1-1 TRBV29-1 few TRBD1 TGCAGCGCGGGGACAGGCCCTGAAGCTTTCTTT CSAGTGPEAFF
TRBJ1-2 TRBV5-4 once . TGTGCCAGCAGCTTTCCAGGGACCTATGGCTACACCTTC CASSFPGTYGYTF
TRBJ2-7 TRBV7-8 once . TGTGCCAGCAGCTTCGCATTCGGACCGGGGGCCGAGCAGTACTTC CASSFAFGPGAEQYF
TRBJ1-2 TRBV6-1 . . TGTGCCAGCAGTGAAGGGCGGACACTTCGCGGCTACACCTTC CASSEGRTLRGYTF